These 26 T cell receptor beta chains originate from one sample sequenced in a study of blood T cell repertoires in COVID-19. Method: immunoSEQ multiplex PCR; TCRdb's copy keeps in-frame clones and lacks some. The repertoire has hundreds of thousands of clones, 88% of them found once; the top ten carry about 1%. The sequenced sample was PBMCs or T cells enriched from blood (not recorded which). The receptors originated from a young woman who had recovered from COVID-19.

The rearrangement joins TRBV11-3 to TRBJ2-7; the match to TRBD1 covers 7 bases. This CDR3 is 14 amino acids long. The V segment lost 6 bases and the J segment 1 base; nucleotides outside the gene matches: 6. Germline V gene sequence: CDR1 SGHNT, CDR2 YENEEA. DNA for the CDR3: TGTGCCAGCAGTAGGGGGCAGTCTTCCTACGAGCAGTACTTC. Its translation: CASSRGQSSYEQYF.

This chain links TRBV19 with TRBJ1-6, with 7 positions matching TRBD1. With 8 bases clipped from V and 4 bases from J, the junction kept 5 bases outside the gene matches. This CDR3 comprises 14 residues. Germline lookup yields CDR1 LNHDA and CDR2 SQIVND (reference sequence). DNA for the CDR3: TGTGCCAGTCGAACGACAGGGTATAATTCACCCCTCCACTTT. Translated, it gives CASRTTGYNSPLHF.

The chain is built from TRBV5-5 and TRBJ2-7; possibly TRBD1 for D (6 bases). Germline V CDR1 and CDR2: SGHKS, YYEKEE (reference sequence). V lost 5 bases, J lost 2 bases, and 11 bases lay in between. The CDR3 contains 13 residues. CDR3: CASRWGQPYEQYF. For the CDR3, the DNA is TGTGCCAGCAGGTGGGGACAACCCTACGAGCAGTACTTC.

The V call is TRBV28, the J call TRBJ2-7; D perhaps matches TRBD1 (6 bases). The CDR3 runs 14 residues. Trimming removed 4 bases from V and 2 bases from J, with 12 bases in between. The germline gives CDR1 MDHEN, CDR2 SYDVKM. The CDR3 protein is CASSYTGITYEQYF. In nucleotides, the CDR3 is TGTGCCAGCAGTTACACAGGGATCACCTACGAGCAGTACTTC.

The rearrangement uses TRBV27 and TRBJ2-7; the D gene is possibly TRBD1 (6 bases). From germline, CDR1 is MNHEY and CDR2 SMNVEV (reference sequence). V was shortened by 3 bases and J by 3 bases, with 12 bases between the two germline ends. The CDR3 has 14 residues. The CDR3 DNA is TGTGCCAGCAGTTTGGGCGGACAGCACTACGAGCAGTACTTC. It codes for CASSLGGQHYEQYF.

This clone was seen once. The V gene is TRBV9, the J gene TRBJ2-7; 9 positions agree with TRBD1. Germline V gene data show CDR1 as SGDLS and CDR2 as YYNGEE. The CDR3 spans 17 residues. Germline trimming cut 6 bases from V and 2 bases from J; bases unmatched to any gene: 15. CDR3 DNA: TGTGCCAGCATCTTACAGGGGGCTAGGACTCTCGCCTACGAGCAGTACTTC. As protein: CASILQGARTLAYEQYF.

This clone came up once. CDR3 region: CASSEYTGALYNEQFF. CDR3 sequence (DNA): TGTGCCAGCAGTGAATATACAGGAGCCCTTTACAATGAGCAGTTCTTC. The rearrangement uses TRBV25-1 and TRBJ2-1; D is possibly TRBD1 (5 bases). The CDR3 contains 16 residues. The germline V and J ends were trimmed by 0 bases and 4 bases, with 13 bases remaining between them. Looked up from germline, CDR1 is MGHDK and CDR2 is SYGVNS.

The genes are TRBV29-1 and TRBJ2-7, with D tentatively TRBD1 (5 bases). This CDR3 region has 13 residues. CDR1 is SQVTM, CDR2 ANQGSEA, per germline. The ends were cut back, 4 bases at V and 0 bases at J, with 10 bases in the middle. The CDR3 DNA follows: TGCAGCGTTGGGACATATGCCTCCTACGAGCAGTACTTC. This translates into CSVGTYASYEQYF.

This chain links TRBV18 with TRBJ1-3, with 7 positions matching TRBD1. The CDR3 sequence is 15 residues long. V lost 3 bases to trimming and J lost 4 bases; unmatched junction nucleotides: 6. The germline V gene has CDR1 KGHSH and CDR2 LQKENI. In DNA form, the CDR3 reads TGTGCCAGCTCACCTTTGCCGGGACAGGGAAACACCATATATTTT. This encodes CASSPLPGQGNTIYF. Full variable domain (rest looked up from reference TRBV18 and TRBJ1-3): NAGVMQNPRHLVRRRGQEARLRCSPMKGHSHVYWYRQLPEEGLKFMVYLQKENIIDESGMPKERFSAEFPKEGPSILRIQQVVRGDSAAYFCASSPLPGQGNTIYFGEGSWLTVV.

The V call is TRBV19, the J call TRBJ1-1, with D maybe TRBD1 (5 bases). Germline CDR1 LNHDA, CDR2 SQIVND (reference sequence). CDR3 length: 13 residues. Trimming stripped 6 bases from V and 7 bases from J, with 15 bases between. The CDR3 spells CASSEKWGVEAFF. CDR3 bases: TGTGCCAGTAGCGAGAAGTGGGGGGTTGAAGCTTTCTTT.

This clone has only a few counts. The V and J genes are TRBV2 and TRBJ1-2, with 9 bases identical to TRBD1. Per germline, CDR1 SNHLY and CDR2 FYNNEI. V trimming: 5 bases; J trimming: 4 bases; junction bases outside the gene matches: 11. This CDR3 region has 16 residues. In nucleotides, the CDR3 is TGTGCCAGCAGTTTGGCCGGGACAGGGAGGGTCTATGGCTACACCTTC. Its translation is CASSLAGTGRVYGYTF.

This chain uses TRBV2 with TRBJ1-5; D is unclear. This CDR3 spans 13 amino acids. V lost 3 bases, J lost 7 bases, and 10 bases lay in between. Germline V CDR1 and CDR2: SNHLY, FYNNEI. CDR3 protein: CASSESRVQPQHF. DNA for the CDR3: TGTGCCAGCAGTGAGAGCCGGGTCCAGCCCCAGCATTTT.

The CDR3 sequence: CASSRVRAGELFF. The CDR3 coding sequence is TGTGCCAGCAGCCGCGTCAGGGCCGGGGAGCTGTTTTTT. The rearrangement joins TRBV11-3 to TRBJ2-2; weak D call: TRBD1 (5 bases). The V end lost 5 bases, the J end lost 6 bases, and 10 bases lay between the germline ends. This CDR3 region has 13 residues. The germline V gene encodes CDR1 SGHNT and CDR2 YENEEA.

A single count supports this clone. This chain connects TRBV6-5 to TRBJ1-5; 7 nucleotides line up with TRBD1. Germline V gene sequence: CDR1 MNHEY, CDR2 SVGAGI. The CDR3 spans 15 residues. V trimming: 4 bases; J trimming: 6 bases; junction bases outside the gene matches: 9. The CDR3, as DNA: TGTGCCAGCAGTTTCCGACAGGGAAGAACTCAGCCCCAGCATTTT. Protein sequence: CASSFRQGRTQPQHF.

The J gene is TRBJ1-5, the V gene TRBV6-5; D uncertain. In germline, CDR1 is MNHEY, CDR2 SVGAGI. This CDR3 has 13 amino acids. V was pared by 6 bases and J by 5 bases, with 11 bases between. The CDR3 bases are TGTGCCAGCAGCTTTGACGGGGATCAGCCCCAGCATTTT. It encodes CASSFDGDQPQHF.

This clone showed up just once. The chain couples TRBV19 to TRBJ1-5, with D uncertain. Trimming pared 7 bases from V and 0 bases from J, leaving 13 bases between. The length of the CDR3 is 15 residues. The germline V gene encodes CDR1 LNHDA and CDR2 SQIVND (reference sequence). For the CDR3, the DNA is TGTGCCAGTAATTGGGCTACTTATAGCAATCAGCCCCAGCATTTT. It codes for CASNWATYSNQPQHF. The full variable domain, with the rest looked up from reference TRBV19 and TRBJ1-5, is DGGITQSPKYLFRKEGQNVTLSCEQNLNHDAMYWYRQDPGQGLRLIYYSQIVNDFQKGDIAEGYSVSREKKESFPLTVTSAQKNPTAFYLCASNWATYSNQPQHFGDGTRLSIL.

This chain links TRBV30 with TRBJ1-4, with D possibly matching TRBD1 (6 bases). CDR3 length equals 18 residues. Per germline, CDR1 GTSNPN and CDR2 SVGIG (reference sequence). Trimming removed 1 base from V and 6 bases from J, with 24 bases in between. This CDR3 is CAWSGLSSKQGRDEKLFF. The CDR3 DNA follows: TGTGCCTGGAGTGGGCTTTCATCCAAACAGGGAAGAGATGAAAAACTGTTTTTT. Drawing the rest from reference TRBV30 and TRBJ1-4, the complete variable domain is SQTIHQWPATLVQPVGSPLSLECTVEGTSNPNLYWYRQAAGRGLQLLFYSVGIGQISSEVPQNLSASRPQDRQFILSSKKLLLSDSGFYLCAWSGLSSKQGRDEKLFFGSGTQLSVL.

The chain is built from TRBV25-1 and TRBJ1-4, with D possibly matching TRBD1 (5 bases). Germline CDR1 is MGHDK and CDR2 is SYGVNS. The CDR3 runs 14 residues. V lost 1 base, J lost 8 bases, and 11 bases lay in between. The DNA for the CDR3 is TGTGCCAGCAGTGAATCCGGGGGGAGGGAAAAACTGTTTTTT. It encodes CASSESGGREKLFF. The variable domain in full, with the rest retrieved from reference TRBV25-1 and TRBJ1-4, is EADIYQTPRYLVIGTGKKITLECSQTMGHDKMYWYQQDPGMELHLIHYSYGVNSTEKGDLSSESTVSRIRTEHFPLTLESARPSHTSQYLCASSESGGREKLFFGSGTQLSVL.

The rearrangement uses TRBV6-4 and TRBJ1-2; TRBD1 might be the D (5 bases). The CDR3 extends over 15 amino acids. CDR1 and CDR2 (germline): MRHNA, SNTAGT. V was pared by 4 bases and J by 7 bases, with 19 bases between. The CDR3 protein is CASSGAEGARSGYTF. DNA of the CDR3: TGTGCCAGCAGTGGGGCTGAAGGGGCGCGGAGTGGCTACACCTTC.

The chain carries TRBV7-9 and TRBJ2-5, with D maybe TRBD1 (5 bases). The CDR3 totals 14 residues. V gave up 0 bases and J gave up 3 bases, with 8 bases separating them. Per the germline V gene, CDR1 is SEHNR and CDR2 is FQNEAQ (reference sequence). DNA of the CDR3: TGTGCCAGCAGCTTAGCGCTAGGGGAAGAGACCCAGTACTTC. This translates into CASSLALGEETQYF. Supplemented by reference TRBV7-9 and TRBJ2-5, the full variable domain reads DTGVSQNPRHKITKRGQNVTFRCDPISEHNRLYWYRQTLGQGPEFLTYFQNEAQLEKSRLLSDRFSAERPKGSFSTLEIQRTEQGDSAMYLCASSLALGEETQYFGPGTRLLVL.

This chain links TRBV6-1 with TRBJ1-1; D gene uncertain. This CDR3 is 14 amino acids long. CDR1 is MNHNS and CDR2 is SASEGT in the germline V gene. V was shortened by 2 bases and J by 3 bases, with 10 bases between the two germline ends. The CDR3 region has the DNA TGTGCCAGCAGTGAAAACAGTGGATACACTGAAGCTTTCTTT. This translates into CASSENSGYTEAFF.

The chain joins TRBV5-1 to TRBJ1-3, with D perhaps TRBD1 (6 bases). The CDR3 runs 16 residues. Trimming left V 4 bases short and J 0 bases short, with 14 bases between. Germline V gene data show CDR1 as SGHRS and CDR2 as YFSETQ. CDR3 in DNA: TGCGCCAGCAGCGTAGGACAGATAAACTCTGGAAACACCATATATTTT. Its protein product is CASSVGQINSGNTIYF.

The rearrangement uses TRBV27 and TRBJ2-5; a possible D gene is TRBD1 (7 bases). The germline CDR1 and CDR2 sequences are MNHEY and SMNVEV (reference sequence). V lost 4 bases and J 5 bases, leaving 23 bases between the germline ends. The CDR3 loop spans 17 amino acids. CDR3 in DNA: TGTGCCAGCAGTTCCCCCTCCCTCAGGGGGGAGGAGGAGACCCAGTACTTC. Its translation is CASSSPSLRGEEETQYF.

The chain couples TRBV2 to TRBJ1-2; TRBD1 matches 7 bases. CDR1 and CDR2 from the germline V gene are SNHLY and FYNNEI. V dropped 7 bases and J dropped 5; count of bases not matched to a gene: 7. This CDR3 is 13 amino acids long. The DNA for the CDR3 is TGTGCCAGCATTTCACCGGGACAGTATGGCTACACCTTC. This sequence encodes CASISPGQYGYTF. Full variable domain (remainder filled in from reference TRBV2 and TRBJ1-2): EPEVTQTPSHQVTQMGQEVILRCVPISNHLYFYWYRQILGQKVEFLVSFYNNEISEKSEIFDDQFSVERPDGSNFTLKIRSTKLEDSAMYFCASISPGQYGYTFGSGTRLTVV.

The chain joins TRBV11-1 to TRBJ1-6, with a weak D call TRBD1 (6 bases). Trimming pared 4 bases from V and 10 bases from J, leaving 14 bases between. The CDR3 length is 14 residues. The germline CDR1 and CDR2 sequences are SGHAT and FQDESV (reference sequence). The CDR3 DNA reads as TGTGCCAGCAGCTGGCTTGCGGGGGGCTCACCCCTCCACTTT. Amino acid sequence: CASSWLAGGSPLHF.

The chain couples TRBV7-2 to TRBJ2-1; D possibly corresponds to TRBD2 (6 bases). The germline CDR1 and CDR2 sequences are SGHTA and FQGNSA. Trimming took off 4 bases at V and 0 bases at J, with 19 bases between the two ends. The CDR3 spans 18 residues. The CDR3 bases are TGTGCCAGCAGCTCCCGGCGCGGGAAAATGAGCTCCTACAATGAGCAGTTCTTC. It specifies CASSSRRGKMSSYNEQFF.